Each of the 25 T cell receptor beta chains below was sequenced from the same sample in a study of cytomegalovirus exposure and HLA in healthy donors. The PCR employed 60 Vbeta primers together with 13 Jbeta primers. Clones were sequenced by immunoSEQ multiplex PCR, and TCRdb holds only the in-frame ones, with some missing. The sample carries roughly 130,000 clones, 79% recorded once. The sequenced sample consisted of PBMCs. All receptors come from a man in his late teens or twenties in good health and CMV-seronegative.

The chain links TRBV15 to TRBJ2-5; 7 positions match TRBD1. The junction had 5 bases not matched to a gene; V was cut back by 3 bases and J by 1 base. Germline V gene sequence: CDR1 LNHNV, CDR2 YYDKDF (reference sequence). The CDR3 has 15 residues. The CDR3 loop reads CATSSGQDIQETQYF. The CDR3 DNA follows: TGTGCCACCAGCAGCGGACAGGATATCCAAGAGACCCAGTACTTC.

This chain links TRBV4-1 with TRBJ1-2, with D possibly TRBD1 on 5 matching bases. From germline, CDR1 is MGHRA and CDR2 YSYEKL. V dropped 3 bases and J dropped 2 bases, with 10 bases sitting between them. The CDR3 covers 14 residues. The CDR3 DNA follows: TGCGCCAGCAGCCAGCGACAGCCCAACTATGGCTACACCTTC. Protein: CASSQRQPNYGYTF.

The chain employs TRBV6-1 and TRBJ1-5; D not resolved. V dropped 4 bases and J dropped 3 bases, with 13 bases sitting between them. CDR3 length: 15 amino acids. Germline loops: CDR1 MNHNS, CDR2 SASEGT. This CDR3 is CASSAKRAYNQPQHF. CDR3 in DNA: TGTGCCAGCAGTGCGAAGAGGGCCTACAATCAGCCCCAGCATTTT.

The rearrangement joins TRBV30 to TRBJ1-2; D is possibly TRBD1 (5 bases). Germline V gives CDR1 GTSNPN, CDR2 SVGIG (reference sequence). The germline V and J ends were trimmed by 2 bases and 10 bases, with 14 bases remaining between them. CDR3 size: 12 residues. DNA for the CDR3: TGTGCCTGGAGTATTCGGGACTGGGACTACACCTTC. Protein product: CAWSIRDWDYTF.

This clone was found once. The CDR3 here is CASSRIPQGSTEAFF. The CDR3 DNA is TGTGCCAGCAGCCGAATACCCCAGGGGTCCACTGAAGCTTTCTTT. V usage is TRBV4-2 and J usage is TRBJ1-1, with D possibly being TRBD1 (6 bases). This CDR3 region has 15 residues. CDR1 LGHNA and CDR2 YNFKEQ come from the germline V gene. Trimming stripped 4 bases from V and 4 bases from J, with 16 bases between.

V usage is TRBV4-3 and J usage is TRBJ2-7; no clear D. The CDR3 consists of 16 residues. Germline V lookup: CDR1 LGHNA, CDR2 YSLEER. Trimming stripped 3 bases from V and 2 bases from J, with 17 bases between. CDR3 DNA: TGCGCCAGCAGCCACGAAAATACCGGGTTTACCTACGAGCAGTACTTC. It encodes CASSHENTGFTYEQYF.

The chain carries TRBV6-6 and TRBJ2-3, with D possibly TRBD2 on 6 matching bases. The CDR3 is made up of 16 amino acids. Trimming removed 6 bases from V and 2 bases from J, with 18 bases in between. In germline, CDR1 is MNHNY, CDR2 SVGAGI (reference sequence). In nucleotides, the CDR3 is TGTGCCAGCAGCGACCTACTAGCCCGGGTCACAGATACGCAGTATTTT. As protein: CASSDLLARVTDTQYF.

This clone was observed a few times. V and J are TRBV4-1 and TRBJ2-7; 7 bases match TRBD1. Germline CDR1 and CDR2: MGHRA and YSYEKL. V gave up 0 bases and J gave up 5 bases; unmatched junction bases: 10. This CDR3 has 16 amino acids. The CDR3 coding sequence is TGCGCCAGCAGCCAAGAGTACTCAGGGGGATATAACGAGCAGTACTTC. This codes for CASSQEYSGGYNEQYF.

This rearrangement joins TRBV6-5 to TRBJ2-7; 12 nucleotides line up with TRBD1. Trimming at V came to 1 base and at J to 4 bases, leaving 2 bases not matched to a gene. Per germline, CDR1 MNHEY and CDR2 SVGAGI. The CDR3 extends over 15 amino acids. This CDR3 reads CASSYWDRGLYEQYF. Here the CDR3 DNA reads TGTGCCAGCAGTTACTGGGACAGGGGGCTTTACGAGCAGTACTTC.

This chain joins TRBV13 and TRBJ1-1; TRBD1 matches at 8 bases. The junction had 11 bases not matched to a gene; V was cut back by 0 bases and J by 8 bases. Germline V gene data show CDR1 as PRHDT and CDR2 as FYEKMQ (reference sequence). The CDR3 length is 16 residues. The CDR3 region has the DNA TGTGCCAGCAGCTTAGGCCTCAGGGGGCCACACTCCGAAGCTTTCTTT. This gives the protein CASSLGLRGPHSEAFF.

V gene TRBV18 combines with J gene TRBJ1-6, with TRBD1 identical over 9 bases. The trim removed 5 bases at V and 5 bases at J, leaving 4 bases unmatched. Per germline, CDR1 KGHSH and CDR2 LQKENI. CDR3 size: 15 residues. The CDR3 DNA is TGTGCCAGCTCAACAAGGACAGGGGATAATTCACCCCTCCACTTT. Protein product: CASSTRTGDNSPLHF.

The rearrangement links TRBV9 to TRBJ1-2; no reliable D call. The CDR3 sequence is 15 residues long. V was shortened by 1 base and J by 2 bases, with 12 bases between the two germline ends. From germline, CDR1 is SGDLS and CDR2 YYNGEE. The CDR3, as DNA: TGTGCCAGCAGCGTAATTCCAGGCCAAAACTATGGCTACACCTTC. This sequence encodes CASSVIPGQNYGYTF.

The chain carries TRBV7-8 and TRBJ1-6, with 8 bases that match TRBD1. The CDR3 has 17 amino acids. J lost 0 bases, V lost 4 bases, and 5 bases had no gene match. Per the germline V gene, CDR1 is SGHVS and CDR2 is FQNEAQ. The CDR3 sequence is CASSSRDRSSYNSPLHF. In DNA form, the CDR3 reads TGTGCCAGCAGCTCACGGGACAGGAGCTCCTATAATTCACCCCTCCACTTT.

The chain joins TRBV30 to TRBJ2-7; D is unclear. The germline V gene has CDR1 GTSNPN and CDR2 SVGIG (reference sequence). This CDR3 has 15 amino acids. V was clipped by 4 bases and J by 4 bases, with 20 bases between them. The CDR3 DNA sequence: TGTGCCTGGAATAAAAGACTTTCCGTTTCTTACGAGCAGTACTTC. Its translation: CAWNKRLSVSYEQYF.

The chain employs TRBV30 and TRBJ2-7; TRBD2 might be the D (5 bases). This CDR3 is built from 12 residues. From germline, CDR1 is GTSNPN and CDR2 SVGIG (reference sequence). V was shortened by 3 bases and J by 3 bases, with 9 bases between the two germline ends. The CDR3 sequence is CAWRAVRYEQYF. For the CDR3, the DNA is TGTGCCTGGAGAGCGGTTCGCTACGAGCAGTACTTC.

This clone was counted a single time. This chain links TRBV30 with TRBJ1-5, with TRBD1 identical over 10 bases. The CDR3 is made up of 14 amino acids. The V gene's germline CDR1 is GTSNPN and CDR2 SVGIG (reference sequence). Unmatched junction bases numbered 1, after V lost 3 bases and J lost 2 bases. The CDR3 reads CAWRGTGGNQPQHF. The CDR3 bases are TGTGCCTGGAGGGGGACAGGGGGCAATCAGCCCCAGCATTTT.

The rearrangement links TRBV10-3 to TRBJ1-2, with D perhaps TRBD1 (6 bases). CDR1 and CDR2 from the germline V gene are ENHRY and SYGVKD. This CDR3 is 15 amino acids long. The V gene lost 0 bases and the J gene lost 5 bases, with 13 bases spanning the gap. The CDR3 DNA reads TGTGCCATCAGTGAGTCGCCAGGGGTAGGATATGGCTACACCTTC. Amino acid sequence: CAISESPGVGYGYTF.

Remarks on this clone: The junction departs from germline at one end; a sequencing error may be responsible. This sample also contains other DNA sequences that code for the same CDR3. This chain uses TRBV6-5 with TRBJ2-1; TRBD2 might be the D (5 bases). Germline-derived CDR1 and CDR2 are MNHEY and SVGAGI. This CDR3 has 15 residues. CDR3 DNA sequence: TGCGCCAGCAGTTACTGGACTCCCGAGGGCTATGAGCAGTTCTTC. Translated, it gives CASSYWTPEGYEQFF.

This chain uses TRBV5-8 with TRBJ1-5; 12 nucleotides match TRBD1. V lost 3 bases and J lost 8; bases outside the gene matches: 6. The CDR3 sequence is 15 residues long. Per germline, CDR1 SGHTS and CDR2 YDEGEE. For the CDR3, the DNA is TGTGCCAGCAGCTGGGGACAGGGGGCGGACGAGCCCCAGCATTTT. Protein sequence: CASSWGQGADEPQHF.

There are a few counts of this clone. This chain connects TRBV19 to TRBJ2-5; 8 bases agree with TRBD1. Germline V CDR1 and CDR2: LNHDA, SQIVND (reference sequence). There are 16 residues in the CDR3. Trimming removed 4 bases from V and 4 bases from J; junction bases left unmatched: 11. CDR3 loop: CASSNLGQGTTETQYF. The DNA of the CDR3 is TGTGCCAGTAGTAACCTAGGACAGGGTACAACAGAGACCCAGTACTTC.

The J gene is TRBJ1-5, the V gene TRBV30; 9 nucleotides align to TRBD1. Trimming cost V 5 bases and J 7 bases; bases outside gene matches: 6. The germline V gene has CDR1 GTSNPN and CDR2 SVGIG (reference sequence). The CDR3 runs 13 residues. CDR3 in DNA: TGTGCCTGGGGTAACAGGGGGCGACAGCCCCAGCATTTT. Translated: CAWGNRGRQPQHF.

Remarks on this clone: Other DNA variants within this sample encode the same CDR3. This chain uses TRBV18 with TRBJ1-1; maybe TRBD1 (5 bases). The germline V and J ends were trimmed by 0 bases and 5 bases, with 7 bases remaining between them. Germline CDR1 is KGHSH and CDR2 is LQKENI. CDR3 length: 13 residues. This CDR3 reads CASSPPGGTEAFF. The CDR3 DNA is TGTGCCAGCTCACCACCCGGGGGGACTGAAGCTTTCTTT.

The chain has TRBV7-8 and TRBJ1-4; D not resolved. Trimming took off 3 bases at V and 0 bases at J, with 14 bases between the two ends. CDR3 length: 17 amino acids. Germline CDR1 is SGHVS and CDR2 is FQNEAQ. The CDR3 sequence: CASSLNPRQATNEKLFF. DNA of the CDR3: TGTGCCAGCAGCTTGAACCCCCGGCAGGCAACTAATGAAAAACTGTTTTTT. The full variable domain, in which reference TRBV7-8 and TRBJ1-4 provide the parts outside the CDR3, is GAGVSQSPRYKVAKRGQDVALRCDPISGHVSLFWYQQALGQGPEFLTYFQNEAQLDKSGLPSDRFFAERPEGSVSTLKIQRTQQEDSAVYLCASSLNPRQATNEKLFFGSGTQLSVL.

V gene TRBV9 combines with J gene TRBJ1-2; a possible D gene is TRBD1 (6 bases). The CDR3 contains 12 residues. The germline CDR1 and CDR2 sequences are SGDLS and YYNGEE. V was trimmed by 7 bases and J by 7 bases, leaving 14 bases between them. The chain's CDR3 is CASANRVGGYTF. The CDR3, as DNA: TGTGCCAGCGCAAACAGGGTGGGTGGCTACACCTTC.

CDR3 DNA sequence: TGCGCCAGCAGCTTCGTCGGGCAGGGCGCTGAGCAGTACTTC. Its protein product is CASSFVGQGAEQYF. The V gene is TRBV5-1, the J gene TRBJ2-7; weak D call: TRBD1 (5 bases). V gave up 2 bases and J gave up 7 bases, with 16 bases separating them. CDR1 and CDR2 (germline): SGHRS, YFSETQ. CDR3 length: 14 residues.